This passage covers 15 T cell receptor beta chains from one sample sequenced in a study of spatial heterogeneity in lung cancer. This sample's time point: sample taken at primary tumor resection. The sequenced material consisted of unsorted whole RNA from tumor, nontumor lung or frozen PBMC. MiXCR was run by TCRdb on the 5' RACE reads, yielding one entry per CDR3 protein. The sample holds 40,000 to 55,000 distinct CDR3 sequences, roughly an eighth seen once. The material was PBMCs, obtained at surgery. The receptor set was obtained from a male donor with early-stage non-small cell lung cancer.

This clonotype was seen a handful of times. For the CDR3, the DNA is TGTGCCAGCAGCTCCTCGGGTAGTTCCGGCAATGAGCAGTTCTTC. It codes for CASSSSGSSGNEQFF. The chain carries TRBV5-5 and TRBJ2-1, with D uncertain. Trimming took off 3 bases at V and 6 bases at J, with 16 bases between the two ends. CDR3 length equals 15 residues. CDR1 and CDR2 (germline): SGHKS, YYEKEE (reference sequence).

Many counts were recorded for this clonotype. An end of the junction differs from the germline gene, which may be a read error. The chain joins TRBV7-2 to TRBJ2-3, with D tentatively TRBD1 (6 bases). Germline CDR1 reads SGHTA; CDR2 reads FQGNSA. The CDR3 runs 14 residues. Here the CDR3 reads CASTLGQSTDTQYF. The CDR3 bases are TGTGCCAGCACCTTAGGACAGAGCACAGATACGCAGTATTTT.

This clonotype was observed a handful of times. This chain uses TRBV7-2 with TRBJ2-5; weak D call: TRBD2 (5 bases). CDR3 length equals 14 residues. The germline CDR1 and CDR2 sequences are SGHTA and FQGNSA. With 1 base removed from V and 6 bases from J, the gap between germline ends came to 12 bases. The CDR3 nucleotides are TGTGCCAGCAGCTTAGGGGCCGGGAAAAAGACCCAGTACTTC. Amino acid sequence: CASSLGAGKKTQYF.

J is TRBJ2-5 and V is TRBV7-2; 10 bases fit TRBD2. The length of the CDR3 is 14 residues. Per germline, CDR1 SGHTA and CDR2 FQGNSA. J was trimmed by 4 bases and V by 1 base; bases with no gene match: 0. DNA of the CDR3: TGTGCCAGCAGCTTAGGACTAGCGGGAGAGACCCAGTACTTC. It translates to CASSLGLAGETQYF. Full variable domain (rest looked up from reference TRBV7-2 and TRBJ2-5): GAGVSQSPSNKVTEKGKDVELRCDPISGHTALYWYRQSLGQGLEFLIYFQGNSAPDKSGLPSDRFSAERTGGSVSTLTIQRTQQEDSAVYLCASSLGLAGETQYFGPGTRLLVL.

The chain employs TRBV6-1 and TRBJ2-4; D remains unclear. The ends were cut back, 2 bases at V and 8 bases at J, with 7 bases in the middle. CDR1 MNHNS and CDR2 SASEGT come from the germline V gene. The CDR3 is 12 residues long. CDR3 sequence reads: CASSETGDIQYF. CDR3 DNA sequence: TGTGCCAGCAGTGAAACCGGCGACATTCAGTACTTC.

Ten or more counts support this clonotype. V and J are TRBV10-3 and TRBJ2-3; 7 bases map to TRBD1. Germline loops: CDR1 ENHRY, CDR2 SYGVKD. The V gene end was trimmed by 4 bases and the J gene end by 0 bases; junction bases not matched to a gene: 10. The CDR3 runs 17 residues. DNA of the CDR3: TGTGCCATCAGTGCTCCTCGGACAGGCCTTAGCACAGATACGCAGTATTTT. Translated, it gives CAISAPRTGLSTDTQYF.

This clonotype was recorded at least ten times. V usage is TRBV7-2 and J usage is TRBJ2-1; 7 positions agree with TRBD2. CDR1 is SGHTA, CDR2 FQGNSA, per germline. The CDR3 consists of 15 residues. J gave up 3 bases and V 8 bases, and 10 bases lay outside the gene matches. The CDR3 here is CASGPGGGRYNEQFF. DNA for the CDR3: TGTGCCAGCGGTCCGGGAGGCGGACGCTACAATGAGCAGTTCTTC. Combining the CDR3 with reference TRBV7-2 and TRBJ2-1 gives the whole variable domain GAGVSQSPSNKVTEKGKDVELRCDPISGHTALYWYRQSLGQGLEFLIYFQGNSAPDKSGLPSDRFSAERTGGSVSTLTIQRTQQEDSAVYLCASGPGGGRYNEQFFGPGTRLTVL.

This clonotype was picked up many times. V is TRBV9 and J is TRBJ2-3; possibly TRBD1 or TRBD2 for D (5 bases each). The CDR3 length is 15 residues. V was cut by 4 bases and J by 5 bases, with 17 bases left in between. The germline CDR1 and CDR2 sequences are SGDLS and YYNGEE. The CDR3 DNA reads as TGTGCCAGCAGCACCCGCCCCGGGGCAGGAGATACGCAGTATTTT. Protein sequence: CASSTRPGAGDTQYF.

The chain has TRBV19 and TRBJ2-4; tentatively, D is TRBD1 (5 bases). Germline values: CDR1 LNHDA, CDR2 SQIVND (reference sequence). Trimming removed 5 bases from V and 6 bases from J, with 11 bases in between. The CDR3 runs 13 residues. The DNA for the CDR3 is TGTGCCAGTAGTTCGTCCAGGGCAAACATTCAGTACTTC. This encodes CASSSSRANIQYF.

This clonotype appeared a few times. J is TRBJ2-5 and V is TRBV7-2; D remains ambiguous. CDR1 SGHTA and CDR2 FQGNSA come from the germline V gene. CDR3 length: 14 residues. V was pared by 4 bases and J by 2 bases, with 11 bases between. The CDR3 spells CASSSDRVQETQYF. The DNA of the CDR3 is TGTGCCAGCAGCTCGGACCGCGTTCAAGAGACCCAGTACTTC.

This chain uses TRBV5-1 with TRBJ2-2; D is ambiguous. CDR3 length equals 13 residues. Trimming stripped 0 bases from V and 6 bases from J, with 6 bases between. Germline CDR1 SGHRS, CDR2 YFSETQ. CDR3 residues: CASSLELSGELFF. CDR3 sequence (DNA): TGCGCCAGCAGCTTGGAACTGTCCGGGGAGCTGTTTTTT.

There are a few counts of this clonotype. The chain is built from TRBV28 and TRBJ2-7, with 11 nucleotides matching TRBD2. The germline CDR1 and CDR2 sequences are MDHEN and SYDVKM. V trimming: 0 bases; J trimming: 4 bases; junction bases outside the gene matches: 2. The CDR3 consists of 15 residues. This chain's CDR3 is CASSLWGLAAYEQYF. The CDR3 coding sequence is TGTGCCAGCAGTTTATGGGGACTAGCGGCTTACGAGCAGTACTTC.

This clonotype was seen only a few times. This rearrangement joins TRBV11-1 to TRBJ2-7, with 7 bases lining up with TRBD2. This CDR3 contains 16 residues. J was trimmed by 1 base and V by 4 bases; bases with no gene match: 10. Germline V lookup: CDR1 SGHAT, CDR2 FQDESV (reference sequence). The CDR3 sequence: CASSSPSASGSYEQYF. The DNA of the CDR3 is TGTGCCAGCAGCTCCCCGTCGGCTAGCGGATCCTACGAGCAGTACTTC.

This clonotype was seen repeatedly, ten times or more. The CDR3 reads CAISESGGLQYEQYF. The CDR3 nucleotides are TGTGCCATCAGTGAGTCCGGAGGGTTGCAATACGAGCAGTACTTC. The J gene is TRBJ2-7, the V gene TRBV10-3; D might be TRBD2 (6 bases). The CDR3 runs 15 residues. Germline V gene sequence: CDR1 ENHRY, CDR2 SYGVKD. V lost 0 bases and J lost 4, with 13 bases in between.

The rearrangement links TRBV7-2 to TRBJ2-1; TRBD2 might be the D (6 bases). Germline lookup yields CDR1 SGHTA and CDR2 FQGNSA. The CDR3 runs 13 residues. Between the trimmed V and J ends, which lost 5 bases and 15 bases, there was a span of 20 bases. The CDR3 DNA follows: TGTGCCAGCAGCACCACCCCTAGCGAGCGACGGTTCTTC. Its translation: CASSTTPSERRFF. Full variable domain (remainder filled in from reference TRBV7-2 and TRBJ2-1): GAGVSQSPSNKVTEKGKDVELRCDPISGHTALYWYRQSLGQGLEFLIYFQGNSAPDKSGLPSDRFSAERTGGSVSTLTIQRTQQEDSAVYLCASSTTPSERRFFGPGTRLTVL.